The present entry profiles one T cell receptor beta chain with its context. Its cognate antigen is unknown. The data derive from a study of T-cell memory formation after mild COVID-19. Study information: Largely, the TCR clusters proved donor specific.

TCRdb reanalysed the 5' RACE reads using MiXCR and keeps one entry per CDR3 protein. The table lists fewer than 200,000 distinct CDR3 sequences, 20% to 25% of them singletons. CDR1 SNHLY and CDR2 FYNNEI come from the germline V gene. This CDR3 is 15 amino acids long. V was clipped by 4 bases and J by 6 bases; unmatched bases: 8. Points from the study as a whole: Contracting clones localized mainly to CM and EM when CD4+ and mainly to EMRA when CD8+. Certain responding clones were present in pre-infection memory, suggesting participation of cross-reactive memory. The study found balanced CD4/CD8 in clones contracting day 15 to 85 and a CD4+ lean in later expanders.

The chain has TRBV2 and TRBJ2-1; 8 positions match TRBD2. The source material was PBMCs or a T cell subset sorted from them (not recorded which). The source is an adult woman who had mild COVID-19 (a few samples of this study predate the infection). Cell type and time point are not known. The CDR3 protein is CASSGDSSGTNEQFF. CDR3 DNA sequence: TGTGCCAGCAGTGGGGATAGTAGCGGGACCAATGAGCAGTTCTTC. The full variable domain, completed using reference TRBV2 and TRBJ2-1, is EPEVTQTPSHQVTQMGQEVILRCVPISNHLYFYWYRQILGQKVEFLVSFYNNEISEKSEIFDDQFSVERPDGSNFTLKIRSTKLEDSAMYFCASSGDSSGTNEQFFGPGTRLTVL.